This T cell receptor (beta chain) came from a study of blood T cells in healthy people across ages (dated by TCRdb to between 2015 and 2016). Study-level background: Template switching captured roughly one uniquely barcoded TCR beta cDNA molecule per two T cells in model experiments. Age-related changes in TCR beta repertoire diversity were measured in the study by deep sequencing normalized with unique cDNA molecular identifiers. The donors were divided into four age groups: young (average around 17 years), middle-aged (almost 40), aged (about 60) and long-lived (82). To avoid experimental bias, donors of different ages were distributed randomly across sequencing lanes. Two additional independent replicas of 1 million unique cDNA reads from the same blood draw were analyzed for two donors (one aged 18 to 30 and one aged 80 or older).

Library creation used 5' RACE. The sample was run on an Illumina HiSeq 2500. A second PCR of about 6 to 12 cycles was run with a J-beta primer mix and a sample-barcoded 5' primer. A template-switch 5' adaptor carrying 12 random nucleotides introduced a unique molecular identifier onto each TCR beta cDNA molecule. Each sample yielded at least 2.5 million CDR3-containing paired-end reads. First-strand cDNA synthesis was performed from all RNA using the Mint cDNA synthesis kit, with priming by a TRBC-specific oligonucleotide. Following uracil-DNA glycosylase treatment, all cDNA underwent a first 18-cycle PCR with the universal primers M1SS and BC2_uni_R. The authors processed their data as follows. Normalization of each sample was performed by random selection of 1 million high-quality reads, each carrying a distinct molecular identifier. Instead of being binned into consensus sequences, reads that shared molecular identifiers were thrown out. MiTCR, with a Q25 quality threshold and the strictest error-elimination algorithm, was used for CDR3 identification, clonotype clustering and error correction. A nonparametric unseen species model with Euler transformation was used to estimate lower-bound total TCR beta diversity. Through fastp at Q25 and MiXCR, TCRdb rebuilt clones from the public reads, retaining in-frame beta chains. For every CDR3 protein sequence, its rows merge into one entry that carries the most common genes and DNA. For this entry, the V and J calls and clone size follow TCRdb and not the study's own pipeline. The sample profile shows about 670,000 distinct CDR3 sequences; 52% of them were found once. Approximately 13% of the sample is taken by the ten largest.

From cysteine to phenylalanine, the CDR3 is 13 amino acids long. The sequence is cut down to CDR3 DNA, 39 bases in frame from base 1. Compared with germline, V lacks 7 bases and J lacks 6 bases; bases without a gene match: 9. From the germline V gene (reference sequence), CDR1 is DFQATT and CDR2 is SNEGSKA. This clonotype came up a few times. Its antigen is still unknown. The sample holds no much larger clone one base away, and base qualities are not on file. Summary of the overall study and its limitations: Total diversity estimates from one million sequenced T cells were considered lower bounds and underestimates. Conclusive comparison of naive and antigen-experienced compartments was prevented by the profiling of bulk unsorted PBMCs. The CMV infection status of donors was not known, potentially confounding age-related changes in expanded clonotypes. The percentage of naive T cells measured by flow cytometry correlated strongly with observed TCR beta diversity. Compared with the aged group, the long-lived group had more naive CD4+ T cells, fewer expanded clones and increased TCR diversity, a pattern suggesting age selection. As age increased, observed TCR beta diversity per million T cells dropped in a roughly linear way, and a significant reduction was already evident by age 40.

The 39 donors, aged 6 to 90 years, were systemically healthy Caucasian individuals from Russia. Approximately 9.3 milliliters of peripheral blood were drawn from each donor into EDTA-treated Vacutainer tubes. Ficoll-Paque density-gradient centrifugation was used to isolate PBMCs, with at least 6.5 million per sample. Trizol reagent was used to extract total RNA from the PBMCs, yielding at least 6 micrograms per sample. Naive CD45RAhigh/CD27high T cell percentages were measured by flow cytometry on a PBMC aliquot from every donor. Sample: blood. The chain is assembled from TRBV20-1 and TRBJ2-1; 7 bases in the middle match TRBD1. This sequence originates from a woman at least 80 years old in good health. The CDR3 protein is CSVGTVRGNEQFF. Here is the DNA: TGCAGTGTCGGGACAGTTAGGGGCAATGAGCAGTTCTTC.